This record looks at one TCR beta chain sequence and its context. The antigen remains undetermined. Use of 60 Vbeta and 13 Jbeta primers characterized the PCR. Method: immunoSEQ multiplex PCR; TCRdb's copy keeps in-frame clones and lacks some. The repertoire includes about 110,000 clones, 55% to 65% of them detected once, and about 2% sits in the top ten. The sample is drawn from a study of cytomegalovirus exposure and HLA in healthy donors. Points from the study as a whole: Donor immune exposure was known only as CMV serostatus. A missense DCLRE1C variant was associated with V- and J-gene trimming of TCR beta chains in a later analysis, and an independent cohort replicated the association.

Sequencing was carried out using PBMCs. This receptor was obtained from a woman aged 25 to 39 in good health and CMV-seronegative.

The CDR3 sequence: CASSPAVVNTEAFF. The CDR3 DNA reads TGTGCCAGCTCACCGGCTGTGGTTAACACTGAAGCTTTCTTT. The V call is TRBV18, the J call TRBJ1-1; unclear D gene. V gave up 3 bases and J gave up 2 bases, with 10 bases separating them. Germline V gene sequence: CDR1 KGHSH, CDR2 LQKENI. The CDR3 contains 14 residues.